The source of this T cell receptor beta chain is a study of blood T cell repertoires in COVID-19. V dropped 6 bases and J dropped 0 bases, with 14 bases sitting between them. Germline V lookup: CDR1 MNHEY, CDR2 SVGAGI. The CDR3 loop spans 15 amino acids. As originally analysed: Counts of nucleated cells, estimated from reference gene primer amplification, were obtained. Generated by immunoSEQ multiplex PCR, the TCRdb table keeps only in-frame clones and is missing some. That table supplies the V and J calls and clone size; D and trimming were determined from the DNA. The data hold around 170,000 clones, with approximately 86% observed a single time.

The source material was peripheral blood. The clonotype comes from a man aged 45-65 years with active or convalescent COVID-19. The chain recombines TRBV6-5 with TRBJ1-1, with D unresolved. For the CDR3, the DNA is TGTGCCAGCAGGGGAGTAGATAGGATGAACACTGAAGCTTTCTTT. It encodes CASRGVDRMNTEAFF.